Listed below are T cell receptor beta chains from one sample, sequenced in a study of regulatory T cells in long-lasting Graves disease. MiXCR was run by TCRdb on the multiplex PCR reads, yielding one entry per CDR3 protein. In the table there are nearly 350,000 distinct CDR3 sequences, roughly a fifth of which are singletons. Sequencing used peripheral blood mononuclear cells (PBMCs), obtained when the disease was refractory, from a patient treated with antithyroid drugs. All receptors come from a female donor with Graves disease. Both conserved end residues are part of each CDR3. The D gene is left open where the match is weak. Size tells how often a clone was seen (once, few, many) or the class of an expanded clone, and some rows leave it out.

abundance	v_gene	j_gene	d_gene	CDR3aa	CDR3nt
many	TRBV12-3/TRBV12-4	TRBJ1-5	.	CASSLSRRQPQHF	TGTGCCAGCAGTTTAAGTCGTCGGCAGCCCCAGCATTTT
.	TRBV19	TRBJ1-5	TRBD1	CASSIEGTGRQPQHF	TGTGCCAGTAGTATAGAGGGGACAGGGAGGCAGCCCCAGCATTTT
many	TRBV10-3	TRBJ2-7	.	CAIRDASVGYEQYF	TGTGCCATCAGAGACGCTAGCGTCGGCTACGAGCAGTACTTC
few	TRBV18	TRBJ1-2	.	CASSPTRVQILYGYTF	TGTGCCAGCTCACCAACGCGCGTTCAGATTCTCTATGGCTACACCTTC
.	TRBV7-9	TRBJ2-2	TRBD2	CASSLDAGLHRELFF	TGTGCCAGCAGCTTAGATGCGGGACTACACCGGGAGCTGTTTTTT
many	TRBV5-1	TRBJ1-1	TRBD1	CASSQLQGAVTEAFF	TGCGCCAGCAGCCAACTACAGGGGGCGGTCACTGAAGCTTTCTTT
many	TRBV11-2	TRBJ2-7	TRBD1	CASSHGTGAGEQYF	TGTGCCAGCAGCCACGGGACAGGGGCGGGCGAGCAGTACTTC
.	TRBV19	TRBJ1-1	.	CASSIGTIANTEAFF	TGTGCCAGTAGTATCGGGACAATTGCGAACACTGAAGCTTTCTTT
many	TRBV28	TRBJ2-3	TRBD2	CASTDGLAGGKAYF	TGTGCCAGCACCGATGGACTAGCGGGGGGGAAAGCGTATTTT
.	TRBV7-9	TRBJ1-1	.	CASSSARGIPEAFF	TGTGCCAGCAGCTCTGCTAGGGGTATCCCTGAAGCTTTCTTT
many	TRBV2	TRBJ1-5	.	CATKAWQGGSQPQHF	TGTGCCACCAAGGCGTGGCAGGGTGGAAGTCAGCCCCAGCATTTT
.	TRBV5-1	TRBJ2-7	TRBD1	CASSPGQGEDSYEQYF	TGCGCCAGCAGCCCAGGACAGGGAGAGGACTCCTACGAGCAGTACTTC